This TCR beta chain was retrieved from a study of T cells in Graves' hyperthyroidism and ophthalmopathy. Trimming at V came to 3 bases and at J to 5 bases, leaving 5 bases not matched to a gene. The CDR3 runs to 14 residues. Germline-derived CDR1 and CDR2 are SGDLS and YYNGEE. TCR beta CDR3 regions were amplified from RNA transcripts. Using the HTBI primer set, a first-round RT-PCR was run on the TCR CDR3. TCRdb processed the multiplex PCR reads anew with MiXCR; each CDR3 protein has one entry. The sample consists of hundreds of thousands of distinct CDR3 sequences, roughly 14% of them appearing once.

The chain uses TRBV9 and TRBJ2-5; TRBD1 agrees at 9 bases. The TCR was taken from a woman aged 40 to 50 with Graves' ophthalmopathy. The sequenced sample was blood. The CDR3 sequence: CASSDRDRAETQYF. DNA for the CDR3: TGTGCCAGCAGCGATCGGGACAGGGCGGAGACCCAGTACTTC.